The 26 T cell receptor beta chains in this list originate from one sample, sequenced in a study of shared clonotypes between healthy human individuals. Profiled with immunoSEQ multiplex PCR; TCRdb holds only in-frame clones, not every one. Of over 1.5 million clones in the sample, 98% are singletons; the top ten hold roughly 0.45%. The specimen was naive CD4+ T cells sorted from blood. Subset reported: CD45RA+ positively selected. The receptors come from a man in his thirties or forties in good health.

This chain links TRBV7-3 with TRBJ2-3; D possibly corresponds to TRBD1 (10 bases). Germline V gene data show CDR1 as SGHTA and CDR2 as FQGTGA. The CDR3 spans 18 residues. Trimming shortened V by 1 base and J by 6 bases, and 23 bases separated the two germline ends. This chain's CDR3 is CASSLMGQGTSREDTQYF. The CDR3 DNA reads TGTGCCAGCAGCTTAATGGGACAGGGGACTAGCAGGGAGGATACGCAGTATTTT.

The gene calls are TRBV5-1 and TRBJ2-1; 9 bases match TRBD2. There are 16 residues in the CDR3. Trimming removed 0 bases from V and 9 bases from J; junction bases left unmatched: 10. Germline V lookup: CDR1 SGHRS, CDR2 YFSETQ. CDR3 in DNA: TGCGCCAGCAGCTTGGAAGGGACTAGCCTGTACGGTGAGCAGTTCTTC. It codes for CASSLEGTSLYGEQFF.

As DNA, the CDR3 is TGTGCTAGTGGCCGTAGTTGGTTGCGGAACGAGCAGTACTTC. Its protein is CASGRSWLRNEQYF. The chain links TRBV12-5 to TRBJ2-7; D remains unclear. Germline V gene lookup returns CDR1 LGHNT and CDR2 FRNRAP. This CDR3 is 14 amino acids long. The V gene lost 6 bases and the J gene lost 5 bases, with 17 bases spanning the gap.

In its sample, this clone was seen once. The gene calls are TRBV5-1 and TRBJ1-2; the D is unclear. Germline lookup yields CDR1 SGHRS and CDR2 YFSETQ. The CDR3 loop spans 12 amino acids. Between the trimmed V and J ends, which lost 5 bases and 8 bases, there was a span of 13 bases. CDR3 residues: CASSPAIGGYTF. CDR3 DNA: TGCGCCAGCAGTCCAGCCATCGGGGGCTACACCTTC.

The chain links TRBV2 to TRBJ1-1; 8 bases align to TRBD1. CDR3 length: 14 amino acids. V was clipped by 8 bases and J by 1 base; unmatched bases: 6. The germline V gene encodes CDR1 SNHLY and CDR2 FYNNEI. CDR3 sequence (DNA): TGTGCCAGCGTATTCGGACAGGGGAACACTGAAGCTTTCTTT. Translation: CASVFGQGNTEAFF.

This chain links TRBV28 with TRBJ2-7; tentatively, D is TRBD2 (6 bases). The V end lost 7 bases, the J end lost 3 bases, and 7 bases lay between the germline ends. Germline CDR1 is MDHEN and CDR2 is SYDVKM. The CDR3 runs to 11 residues. In nucleotides, the CDR3 is TGTGCCAGCATCGGGAGCTACGAGCAGTACTTC. Translating gives CASIGSYEQYF.

V gene TRBV5-1 combines with J gene TRBJ2-5; no definite D call. Germline lookup yields CDR1 SGHRS and CDR2 YFSETQ. The CDR3 has 13 residues. Trimming took 3 bases from V and 3 from J, leaving 9 bases between them. The CDR3 DNA is TGCGCCAGCAGCTACGCTACAGAAGAGACCCAGTACTTC. It encodes CASSYATEETQYF.

The chain carries TRBV6-6 and TRBJ2-5; no definite D call. The CDR3 runs 14 residues. CDR1 is MNHNY, CDR2 SVGAGI, per germline (reference sequence). Trimming cost V 5 bases and J 5 bases, with 15 bases left between them. CDR3 in amino acids: CASSATRVEETQYF. The DNA for the CDR3 is TGTGCCAGCAGTGCCACACGGGTGGAGGAGACCCAGTACTTC.

The rearrangement links TRBV28 to TRBJ2-7, with D perhaps TRBD2 (6 bases). Trimming took off 5 bases at V and 12 bases at J, with 14 bases between the two ends. From germline, CDR1 is MDHEN and CDR2 SYDVKM. This CDR3 has 11 amino acids. The CDR3 protein is CASSPTGVRYF. The CDR3 nucleotides read TGTGCCAGCAGTCCAACGGGAGTTAGGTACTTC.

The chain has TRBV6-5 and TRBJ1-1, with a weak D call TRBD1 (6 bases). The V gene's germline CDR1 is MNHEY and CDR2 SVGAGI. V lost 6 bases to trimming and J lost 5 bases, with 16 bases between them. CDR3 length: 14 amino acids. The CDR3 sequence is CASRESRGLTEAFF. CDR3 nucleotides: TGTGCCAGCAGAGAGTCCAGGGGACTGACTGAAGCTTTCTTT.

With respect to this clone: This sample also contains other DNA sequences that code for the same CDR3. The chain joins TRBV27 to TRBJ2-7; TRBD1 matches at 10 bases. The CDR3 is 13 amino acids. CDR1 and CDR2 (germline): MNHEY, SMNVEV (reference sequence). Trimming cost V 6 bases and J 4 bases; bases outside gene matches: 3. CDR3 bases: TGTGCCAGCAGCCGGGACAGGGGTTACGAGCAGTACTTC. Residues: CASSRDRGYEQYF.

In this sample, this clone turned up once. The rearrangement joins TRBV29-1 to TRBJ2-3; TRBD2 agrees at 13 bases. Germline values: CDR1 SQVTM, CDR2 ANQGSEA. V was clipped by 6 bases and J by 0 bases; unmatched bases: 6. The CDR3 totals 16 residues. The CDR3 region has the DNA TGCAGCGTGCTCGGGACTAGCGGGAAGAGCACAGATACGCAGTATTTT. Encoded protein: CSVLGTSGKSTDTQYF.

The chain joins TRBV25-1 to TRBJ2-7; the D gene is possibly TRBD2 (6 bases). The CDR3 is 12 amino acids. CDR1 is MGHDK, CDR2 SYGVNS, per germline. Trimming shortened V by 1 base and J by 6 bases, and 7 bases separated the two germline ends. CDR3 sequence (DNA): TGTGCCAGCAGTGAATTGCGGGGCGAGCAGTACTTC. It is translated as CASSELRGEQYF.

The chain links TRBV29-1 to TRBJ2-1, with 7 bases identical to TRBD1. Trimming at V came to 6 bases and at J to 7 bases, leaving 6 bases not matched to a gene. Germline-derived CDR1 and CDR2 are SQVTM and ANQGSEA. The CDR3 extends over 12 amino acids. In DNA, the CDR3 is TGCAGCGTGAACACAGGGGTGAATGAGCAGTTCTTC. Translation gives CSVNTGVNEQFF.

This chain connects TRBV2 to TRBJ2-5, with 7 positions matching TRBD2. The CDR3 consists of 14 residues. In germline, CDR1 is SNHLY, CDR2 FYNNEI. The junction had 7 bases not matched to a gene; V was cut back by 7 bases and J by 2 bases. The CDR3 region has the DNA TGTGCCAGCATGGAGGGACTACCACAAGAGACCCAGTACTTC. Residues: CASMEGLPQETQYF.

Worth noting for this clone: The junction differs from germline at one of its ends, possibly a read error. The rearrangement joins TRBV7-7 to TRBJ2-1; 15 nucleotides align to TRBD2. Germline CDR1 reads SSHAT; CDR2 reads FNYEAQ (reference sequence). The CDR3 runs to 18 residues. CDR3 coding DNA: TGTGCTAGCAGCCCCGGACTAGCGGGAGGGTTAGGTGTGGGTGAGCAGTTCTTC. Translated, it gives CASSPGLAGGLGVGEQFF. Full variable domain (remainder filled in from reference TRBV7-7 and TRBJ2-1): GAGVSQSPRYKVTKRGQDVTLRCDPISSHATLYWYQQALGQGPEFLTYFNYEAQPDKSGLPSDRFSAERPEGSISTLTIQRTEQRDSAMYRCASSPGLAGGLGVGEQFFGPGTRLTVL.

This clone was counted once. The J gene is TRBJ2-3, the V gene TRBV7-2; no reliable D call. Germline assignment: CDR1 SGHTA and CDR2 FQGNSA. This CDR3 contains 16 residues. V gave up 4 bases and J gave up 3 bases, with 17 bases separating them. This CDR3 reads CASSSRPRHQTDTQYF. In DNA form, the CDR3 reads TGTGCCAGCAGCTCTAGACCCCGCCACCAAACAGATACGCAGTATTTT.

Concerning this clone itself: The sample contains more than one DNA sequence encoding this CDR3. CDR3 region: CASSVGDISYEQYF. CDR3 sequence (DNA): TGTGCCAGCAGCGTAGGGGACATATCCTACGAGCAGTACTTC. V is TRBV9 and J is TRBJ2-7; tentative D call: TRBD1 (6 bases). V was shortened by 0 bases and J by 1 base, with 8 bases between the two germline ends. The CDR3 is 14 residues long. The germline CDR1 and CDR2 sequences are SGDLS and YYNGEE.

This sequence joins TRBV10-2 and TRBJ2-7; the match to TRBD1 covers 9 bases. From germline, CDR1 is WSHSY and CDR2 SAAADI. The CDR3 spans 16 residues. V was pared by 4 bases and J by 4 bases, with 11 bases of the junction left unmatched. The CDR3 DNA reads as TGCGCCAGCAGTGGGGTGGGGACAGGGCTTTCGTACGAGCAGTACTTC. Translation: CASSGVGTGLSYEQYF.

The rearrangement joins TRBV5-8 to TRBJ2-1; D ambiguous. CDR1 SGHTS and CDR2 YDEGEE come from the germline V gene. The CDR3 loop spans 15 amino acids. V lost 0 bases and J lost 8, with 15 bases in between. The CDR3 DNA is TGTGCCAGCAGCTTGGCTCGTGGGCGTCCCGATGAGCAGTTCTTC. Translation: CASSLARGRPDEQFF. Based on the CDR3 plus reference TRBV5-8 and TRBJ2-1, the full variable domain is EAGVTQSPTHLIKTRGQQATLRCSPISGHTSVYWYQQALGLGLQFLLWYDEGEERNRGNFPPRFSGRQFPNYSSELNVNALELEDSALYLCASSLARGRPDEQFFGPGTRLTVL.

V is TRBV9 and J is TRBJ2-1, with D uncertain. V was shortened by 0 bases and J by 3 bases, with 7 bases between the two germline ends. The CDR3 consists of 14 residues. From germline, CDR1 is SGDLS and CDR2 YYNGEE. CDR3 sequence (DNA): TGTGCCAGCAGCGTAGAGGCCCGCTACAATGAGCAGTTCTTC. This encodes CASSVEARYNEQFF.

Regarding this clone: The same CDR3 can be traced to other DNA sequences in this sample. The chain uses TRBV27 and TRBJ2-7, with D unclear. The CDR3 is 13 amino acids. Germline V CDR1 and CDR2: MNHEY, SMNVEV (reference sequence). V shed 6 bases and J shed 0 bases, with 9 bases lying between them. CDR3 amino acids: CASSLLSSYEQYF. The DNA for the CDR3 is TGTGCCAGCAGCCTCTTAAGCTCCTACGAGCAGTACTTC.

The chain recombines TRBV5-1 with TRBJ2-3, with 7 positions matching TRBD1. The V gene's germline CDR1 is SGHRS and CDR2 YFSETQ. The CDR3 extends over 16 amino acids. The J segment lost 1 base and the V segment lost 0 bases, leaving 5 bases of the junction unmatched. The DNA of the CDR3 is TGCGCCAGCAGCTTGGCCCGGGACAGTCGCACAGATACGCAGTATTTT. Its translation: CASSLARDSRTDTQYF.

The chain links TRBV6-1 to TRBJ2-3, with TRBD1 identical over 8 bases. V was clipped by 6 bases and J by 2 bases; unmatched bases: 4. CDR1 is MNHNS and CDR2 is SASEGT in the germline V gene. The CDR3 loop spans 14 amino acids. This CDR3 is CASSLQGVTDTQYF. The CDR3 coding sequence is TGTGCCAGCAGCTTACAGGGGGTCACAGATACGCAGTATTTT.

This rearrangement joins TRBV28 to TRBJ2-6; D remains unclear. The CDR3 has 13 residues. V lost 8 bases, J lost 4 bases, and 9 bases lay in between. The V gene's germline CDR1 is MDHEN and CDR2 SYDVKM. CDR3 amino acids: CASRRTGANVLTF. The CDR3 DNA reads TGTGCCAGCCGGAGAACGGGGGCCAACGTCCTGACTTTC.

This rearrangement joins TRBV6-5 to TRBJ2-2; 13 bases are a match to TRBD2. The CDR3 length is 16 residues. V trimming: 4 bases; J trimming: 6 bases; junction bases outside the gene matches: 5. Germline lookup yields CDR1 MNHEY and CDR2 SVGAGI. The CDR3 DNA reads as TGTGCCAGCAGTTCAAGACTAGCGGGAGGTTCCGGGGAGCTGTTTTTT. Protein: CASSSRLAGGSGELFF.